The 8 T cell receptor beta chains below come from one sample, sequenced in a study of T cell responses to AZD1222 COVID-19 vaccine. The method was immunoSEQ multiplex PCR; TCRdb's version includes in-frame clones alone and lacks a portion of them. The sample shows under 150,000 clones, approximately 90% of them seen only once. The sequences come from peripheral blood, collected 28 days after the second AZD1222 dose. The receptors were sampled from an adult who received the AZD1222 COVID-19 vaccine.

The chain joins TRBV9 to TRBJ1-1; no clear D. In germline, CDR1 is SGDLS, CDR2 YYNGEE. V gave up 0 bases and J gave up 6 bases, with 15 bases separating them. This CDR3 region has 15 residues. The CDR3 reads CASSVGNALGAEAFF. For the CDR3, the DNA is TGTGCCAGCAGCGTAGGGAACGCGCTAGGCGCTGAAGCTTTCTTT.

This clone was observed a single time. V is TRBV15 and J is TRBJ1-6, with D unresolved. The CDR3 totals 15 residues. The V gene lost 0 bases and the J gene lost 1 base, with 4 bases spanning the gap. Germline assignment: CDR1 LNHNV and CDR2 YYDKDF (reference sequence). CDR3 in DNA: TGTGCCACCAGCAGAGAGGGATCCTATAATTCACCCCTCCACTTT. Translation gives CATSREGSYNSPLHF.

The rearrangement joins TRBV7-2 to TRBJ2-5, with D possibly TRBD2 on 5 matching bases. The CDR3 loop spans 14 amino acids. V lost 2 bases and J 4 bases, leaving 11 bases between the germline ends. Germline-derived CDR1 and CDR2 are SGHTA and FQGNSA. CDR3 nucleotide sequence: TGTGCCAGCAGCTTATCTACTAGGTTAGAGACCCAGTACTTC. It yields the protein CASSLSTRLETQYF.

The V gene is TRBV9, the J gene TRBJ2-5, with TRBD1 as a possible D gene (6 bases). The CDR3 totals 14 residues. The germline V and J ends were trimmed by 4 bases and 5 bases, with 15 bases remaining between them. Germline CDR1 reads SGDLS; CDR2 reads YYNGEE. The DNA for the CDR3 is TGTGCCAGCAGCCCAGGGGATAGCTGGGAGACCCAGTACTTC. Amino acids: CASSPGDSWETQYF.

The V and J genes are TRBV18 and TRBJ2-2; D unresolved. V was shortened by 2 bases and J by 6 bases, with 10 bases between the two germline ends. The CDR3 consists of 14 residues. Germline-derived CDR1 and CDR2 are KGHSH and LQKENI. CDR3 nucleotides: TGTGCCAGCTCACCATCAAAGCGTTCCGGGGAGCTGTTTTTT. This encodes CASSPSKRSGELFF.

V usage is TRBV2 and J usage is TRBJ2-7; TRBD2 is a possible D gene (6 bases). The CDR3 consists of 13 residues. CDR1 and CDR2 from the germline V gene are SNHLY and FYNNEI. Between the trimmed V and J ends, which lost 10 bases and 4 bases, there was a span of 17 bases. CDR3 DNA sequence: TGTGCCACGGGGCGGGACGGAATTTACGAGCAGTACTTC. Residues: CATGRDGIYEQYF.

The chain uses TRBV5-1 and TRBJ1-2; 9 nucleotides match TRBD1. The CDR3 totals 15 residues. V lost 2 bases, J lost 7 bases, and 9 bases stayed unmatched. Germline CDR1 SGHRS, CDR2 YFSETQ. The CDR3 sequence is CASSLLTTGGFGYTF. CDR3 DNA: TGCGCCAGCAGCTTACTAACAACAGGGGGCTTTGGCTACACCTTC.

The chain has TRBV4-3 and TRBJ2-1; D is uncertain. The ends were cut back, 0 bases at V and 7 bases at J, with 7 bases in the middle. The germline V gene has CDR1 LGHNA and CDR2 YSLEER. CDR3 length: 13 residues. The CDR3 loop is CASSQDLENEQFF. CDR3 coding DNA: TGCGCCAGCAGCCAAGATCTGGAGAATGAGCAGTTCTTC.